The entry below gives a single T cell receptor (beta chain) sequence along with its context. The antigen is not known. Sequencing was performed with immunoSEQ multiplex PCR; in TCRdb, only in-frame clones are kept and a portion is missing. The repertoire holds 70,000 or so clones, with around 80% as singletons. Noted time point: baseline, week 1 (first vaccination visit). Treatment noted: pre-vaccination baseline after standard-of-care therapy. Diagnosis in the donors showed new WHO grade 3 or 4 astrocytomas that were IDH1-mutant and ATRX-lost. The record originates from a study of a mutant IDH1 vaccine in newly diagnosed glioma. Study overall: Previous care, which was radiotherapy, temozolomide, or both, most often involved both.

Overall study findings and caveats: The occurrence of vaccine-induced immune responses was seen in 93.3% of patients.

This TCR came from a woman between 18 and 29 years old with glioma. Some clones in this sample may be carry-over from other donors' samples. Sequenced here: peripheral blood mononuclear cells (PBMCs), sampled from a glioma patient treated with radiotherapy, temozolomide or both.

CDR3 sequence: CASSDRSGLNTEAFF. For the CDR3, the DNA is TGTGCCAGCAGTGATAGGTCCGGACTAAACACTGAAGCTTTCTTT. This rearrangement joins TRBV6-1 to TRBJ1-1; D unresolved. The ends were cut back, 3 bases at V and 2 bases at J, with 13 bases in the middle. The CDR3 has 15 amino acids. Germline assignment: CDR1 MNHNS and CDR2 SASEGT.